This T cell receptor beta chain derives from a study of shared clonotypes between healthy human individuals. Sequenced by immunoSEQ multiplex PCR; TCRdb stores in-frame clones only, minus some. Altogether roughly 2.5 million clones are present, around 90% being singletons, with the ten largest covering under 0.15%. There are 13 residues in the CDR3. With 6 bases removed from V and 2 bases from J, the gap between germline ends came to 10 bases. Germline V CDR1 and CDR2: MDHEN, SYDVKM. The gene calls are TRBV28 and TRBJ1-2; D unclear. Sequenced input: naive CD4+ T cells sorted from blood. Sample subset: CD45RA+ positively selected. This receptor was identified in a man aged 18 to 30 in good health. The CDR3 region is CASSPGINYGYTF. The CDR3 DNA follows: TGTGCCAGCAGCCCTGGGATCAACTATGGCTACACCTTC.